Reported below is one TCR beta chain. The antigen it recognizes is unknown. Within one base of it there is no much larger clone, and no base qualities were kept. The sample originates from a study of T cells in Graves' hyperthyroidism and ophthalmopathy (dated by TCRdb to the late 2010s). The study in broad terms: Peripheral blood was sampled at the time of initial diagnosis, prior to any treatment. A discovery cohort of about 95 patients, 43 with Graves' ophthalmopathy and more than 55 with stable Graves' hyperthyroidism, was used to find distinguishing TCR V-J signatures. Prospective prediction of ophthalmopathy was tested in an independent validation cohort consisting of 18 hyperthyroidism patients and some 16 patients who later progressed to ophthalmopathy. The 85 to 100 discovery patients were randomly split 7:3 into training and test sets. Thyroid tissue and blood T-cell repertoires from six Graves' hyperthyroidism patients were also compared in the study. After sampling, hyperthyroidism patients received methimazole starting at 30 mg daily, and ophthalmopathy patients received high-dose intravenous methylprednisolone. The paper describes TCR Vbeta CDR3 sequencing of 140 or so peripheral blood samples, made up of 43 ophthalmopathy patients, roughly 72 hyperthyroidism patients and 17 progressor patients. Findings and caveats that apply to the study as a whole: No statistical method was used to fix the sample size in advance, and group allocation was not hidden from the investigators. Blood samples also contained most of the expanded thyroid clonotypes (frequency above 0.001), which suggests that blood repertoires may reflect thyroid immune responses. During validation, the model predicted progression to ophthalmopathy a median of approximately 6.5 months ahead of onset, with roughly 65% sensitivity and more than 72% specificity. Ophthalmopathy was separated from stable hyperthyroidism by a 13 V-J signature model, with roughly 88% sensitivity and 81% to 82% specificity obtained in cross-validation and 80%/75% obtained in testing.

Ophthalmopathy patients had moderately to severely active disease, with a Clinical Activity Score of 3 or more, a NOSPECS grade of 4 or more, and a disease duration of less than 3 months. Any patient with an uncontrolled infection, another autoimmune disease, pregnancy or lactation was excluded. Diagnoses were established on the basis of clinical symptoms, serum thyroxine and TRAb, thyroid ultrasound, and orbital computed tomography. PBMCs were isolated from about 9.2 ml of fresh peripheral blood by Ficoll-Paque density gradient centrifugation. Total RNA was extracted using Trizol reagent, and RNA quality was assessed on an Agilent 2100 Bioanalyzer. V is shortened by 2 bases, J by 10 bases, and the region joining them spans 8 bases. From the germline V gene, CDR1 is SNHLY and CDR2 is FYNNEI. Including the terminal cysteine and phenylalanine, the CDR3 comprises 11 residues. Only the CDR3 region is kept as DNA, spanning 33 bases read in frame from base 1.

The TCR beta CDR3 regions were amplified from RNA transcripts. A first-round RT-PCR of the TCR CDR3 used the HTBI primer set with the Qiagen OneStep RT-PCR kit. The libraries were constructed in a second round of multiplex PCR and then size-selected and purified. Paired-end sequencing of the libraries was performed with 100 bp reads on an Illumina HiSeq2000. The study's processing was this. SOAPnuke was used to process the raw data, throwing out any read that contained adapters or uncalled bases, had a mean Phred below 15, or lacked an exact constant-primer or identifier match. High-quality paired reads were merged using COPE v1.2.5, and each unique nucleotide sequence was defined as a clonotype. MiTCR v1.1 was used to align the clonotypes against IMGT TRBV, TRBD and TRBJ reference segments. Analysis was restricted to V-J combinations with a frequency above 0.0001, which covered 99.2% of repertoires. A TCS score was defined as the ratio between F50 (clonal expansion) and ExV (chaos), using BLOSUM62-based TCRdist between CDR3 peptides within each V-J. Welch's t-statistics and random forest reduced around 510 V-J features to about 13, which were used in a naive Bayes classifier (R e1071). The public sequencing data were trimmed at Q25 with fastp and processed into clonotypes with MiXCR by TCRdb, which kept only in-frame beta chains. Each CDR3 protein gets just one entry, which takes the most common genes and DNA from the rows behind it. TCRdb's processing, not the authors' own work, is the source of the V and J calls. This sample holds fewer than 550,000 distinct CDR3 sequences; approximately 24% were observed only once. About 11% of the sample comes from the top ten.

The source of this sequence is a woman aged 25 to 39 with Graves' ophthalmopathy. Recombination linked TRBV2 to TRBJ2-5; TRBD2 might be the D gene, on 5 matching bases. Sequencing was done on a sample of blood. The nucleotide sequence is TGTGCCAGCAGTGAATCCAGCGGCCAGTACTTC. It specifies CASSESSGQYF.